This TCR beta chain was sequenced during a study of blood T cells in healthy people across ages. General study points: While age rose, TCR beta diversity per million T cells dropped in a roughly linear way.

Looked up from germline, CDR1 is MNHEY and CDR2 is SMNVEV (reference sequence). After removal of 1 base from V and 2 bases from J, the junction contained 11 bases not matched to a gene. CDR3 length: 18 amino acids. Together with a sample-barcoded 5' primer, a J-beta primer mix was included in a second PCR lasting roughly 6 to 12 cycles. A tag from a template-switch adaptor with 12 random nucleotides marked each cDNA molecule. CDR3-containing paired-end reads numbering at least 2.5 million came from each sample. From the 5' RACE reads, TCRdb called clonotypes with MiXCR, one entry per CDR3 protein. Of 800,000 to 900,000 distinct CDR3 sequences listed, under 80% are singletons. Remarks on this clonotype: Its antigen is still unknown.

This clonotype was obtained from a man aged 25 to 40 in good health. V is TRBV27 and J is TRBJ2-3, with 8 bases matching TRBD2. Sequenced input: blood. The CDR3 DNA follows: TGTGCCAGCAGTTTATTTTCCTTCATCGGGGGGGTCACAGATACGCAGTATTTT. Protein product: CASSLFSFIGGVTDTQYF.